Listed here are 31 T cell receptor beta chains from one sample, sequenced in a study of T-cell reconstitution after alpha-beta-depleted transplantation in children. As it was prepared, the TCRbeta library received unique molecular identifiers. TCRdb re-called the PCR reads through MiXCR, storing one row per CDR3 protein. This table holds some 600,000 distinct CDR3 sequences, under 15% found once. The sample in question was PBMCs, mostly from graft donor cells, obtained 360 days after TCRalphabeta/CD19-depleted stem cell transplant. These receptor sequences come from a male patient younger than 18 who had a stem cell transplant for acute myeloid leukemia, so the T cells may come from the graft donor.

This clonotype showed up just a few times. The chain recombines TRBV10-3 with TRBJ2-7, with D perhaps given as TRBD1 or TRBD2 (5 bases each). Per the germline V gene, CDR1 is ENHRY and CDR2 is SYGVKD. V lost 6 bases and J 3 bases, leaving 15 bases between the germline ends. This CDR3 has 14 residues. The CDR3 reads CAIRDGTAFYEQYF. The CDR3 bases are TGTGCCATCAGGGACGGGACCGCCTTCTACGAGCAGTACTTC.

This clonotype was observed a few times. The rearrangement uses TRBV29-1 and TRBJ1-2; D call uncertain. The CDR3 is 11 amino acids. The V and J ends lost 6 bases and 8 bases respectively, with 13 bases between them. CDR1 is SQVTM and CDR2 is ANQGSEA in the germline V gene. CDR3 region: CSVRGERGYTF. In nucleotides, the CDR3 is TGCAGCGTGAGAGGAGAAAGAGGCTACACCTTC.

A few counts support this clonotype. The chain joins TRBV13 to TRBJ2-7; 10 bases line up with TRBD2. Germline loops: CDR1 PRHDT, CDR2 FYEKMQ (reference sequence). CDR3 length: 15 residues. V gave up 6 bases and J gave up 2 bases; unmatched junction bases: 7. CDR3: CASRSSSGRPYEQYF. The CDR3 DNA follows: TGTGCCAGCAGATCGAGTAGCGGGAGGCCCTACGAGCAGTACTTC.

This clonotype was detected ten times or more. The chain combines TRBV20-1 with TRBJ2-1; 8 nucleotides align to TRBD1. The germline V gene encodes CDR1 DFQATT and CDR2 SNEGSKA (reference sequence). V was clipped by 6 bases and J by 6 bases; unmatched bases: 28. The CDR3 has 20 residues. The CDR3 sequence: CSAWADREATGLAWGNEQFF. The DNA of the CDR3 is TGCAGTGCCTGGGCGGACAGGGAGGCCACTGGGCTAGCTTGGGGCAATGAGCAGTTCTTC.

The chain has TRBV11-1 and TRBJ2-1; 14 bases are a match to TRBD2. The CDR3 totals 18 residues. CDR1 is SGHAT and CDR2 is FQDESV in the germline V gene (reference sequence). J was trimmed by 5 bases and V by 5 bases; bases with no gene match: 11. DNA of the CDR3: TGTGCCAGCAGCCGACTAGCGGGAGGGCTACCCGGGAACAATGAGCAGTTCTTC. Amino acid sequence: CASSRLAGGLPGNNEQFF.

This clonotype was seen a handful of times. The V and J genes are TRBV20-1 and TRBJ2-3; 9 nucleotides agree with TRBD2. Germline CDR1 reads DFQATT; CDR2 reads SNEGSKA (reference sequence). CDR3 length: 17 amino acids. V shed 1 base and J 2 bases; nucleotides not matched to a gene: 10. This CDR3 reads CSARVRGSGRDTDTQYF. The DNA for the CDR3 is TGCAGTGCTAGAGTCCGCGGTAGCGGGAGAGACACAGATACGCAGTATTTT.

This clonotype was detected ten times or more. This rearrangement joins TRBV20-1 to TRBJ2-3, with D perhaps matching TRBD1 or TRBD2 (5 bases each). Looked up from germline, CDR1 is DFQATT and CDR2 is SNEGSKA (reference sequence). Trimming shortened V by 4 bases and J by 0 bases, and 14 bases separated the two germline ends. The CDR3 totals 15 residues. The CDR3 DNA sequence: TGCAGTGCTACTCACGGGACGGAGAGCACAGATACGCAGTATTTT. Protein: CSATHGTESTDTQYF.

This sequence joins TRBV5-6 and TRBJ2-3; 7 bases map to TRBD2. The germline CDR1 and CDR2 sequences are SGHDT and YYEEEE. This CDR3 comprises 17 residues. With 0 bases clipped from V and 3 bases from J, the junction kept 10 bases outside the gene matches. The DNA for the CDR3 is TGTGCCAGCAGCTTGGGTTTGCCCCCGGGAGGTACAGATACGCAGTATTTT. As protein: CASSLGLPPGGTDTQYF.

This clonotype has more than one count but fewer than ten. V and J are TRBV5-1 and TRBJ2-7, with TRBD1 identical over 9 bases. The J segment lost 2 bases and the V segment lost 2 bases, leaving 8 bases of the junction unmatched. This CDR3 is 16 amino acids long. CDR1 and CDR2 from the germline V gene are SGHRS and YFSETQ. The CDR3 sequence is CASSLSGTGNPYEQYF. The DNA of the CDR3 is TGCGCCAGCAGCTTATCCGGGACAGGGAACCCCTACGAGCAGTACTTC.

The table lists this clonotype with many counts. V gene TRBV6-2 or TRBV6-3 combines with J gene TRBJ2-6; possible D gene TRBD1, 5 bases. Trimming cost V 4 bases and J 7 bases, with 11 bases left between them. The germline V gene encodes CDR1 MNHEY and CDR2 SVGEGT. The CDR3 contains 14 residues. The chain's CDR3 is CASSSGIGANVLTF. The CDR3, as DNA: TGTGCCAGCAGTTCAGGGATCGGAGCCAACGTCCTGACTTTC.

Only a few counts were recorded for this clonotype. CDR3: CASSPHSGRARYEQYF. The DNA for the CDR3 is TGTGCCAGCAGCCCCCATAGCGGGAGGGCTAGGTACGAGCAGTACTTC. The gene calls are TRBV14 and TRBJ2-7; 11 positions agree with TRBD2. The V gene end was trimmed by 4 bases and the J gene end by 4 bases; junction bases not matched to a gene: 9. Germline CDR1 reads SGHDN; CDR2 reads FVKESK. CDR3 length: 16 residues. The full variable domain, its missing parts supplied by reference TRBV14 and TRBJ2-7, is EAGVTQFPSHSVIEKGQTVTLRCDPISGHDNLYWYRRVMGKEIKFLLHFVKESKQDESGMPNNRFLAERTGGTYSTLKVQPAELEDSGVYFCASSPHSGRARYEQYFGPGTRLTVT.

The chain combines TRBV12-3 or TRBV12-4 with TRBJ1-4; TRBD1 is a possible D gene (5 bases). V was shortened by 2 bases and J by 3 bases, with 13 bases between the two germline ends. This CDR3 region has 16 residues. The CDR3 nucleotides read TGTGCCAGCAGTTTAAAAGGGGCAGGGCCTAATGAAAAACTGTTTTTT. The encoded protein is CASSLKGAGPNEKLFF.

This clonotype turned up a few times. Here the CDR3 DNA reads TGTGCCAGCAGTTACGGGACAGGGATTGGTCAGCCCCAGCATTTT. Translating gives CASSYGTGIGQPQHF. The chain couples TRBV27 to TRBJ1-5; 9 bases are shared with TRBD1. Trimming removed 4 bases from V and 6 bases from J; junction bases left unmatched: 7. The CDR3 loop spans 15 amino acids. From germline, CDR1 is MNHEY and CDR2 SMNVEV (reference sequence).

This clonotype appeared many times. The rearrangement links TRBV27 to TRBJ1-5; TRBD1 agrees at 9 bases. V was pared by 8 bases and J by 4 bases, with 9 bases of the junction left unmatched. The CDR3 is made up of 15 amino acids. Germline CDR1 and CDR2: MNHEY and SMNVEV (reference sequence). CDR3: CASARRGQGNQPQHF. The CDR3, as DNA: TGTGCCAGCGCTCGGAGGGGACAGGGAAATCAGCCCCAGCATTTT.

This clonotype was observed at least ten times. V is TRBV15 and J is TRBJ2-7; D remains unclear. V dropped 0 bases and J dropped 0 bases, with 12 bases sitting between them. This CDR3 is built from 16 residues. Germline loops: CDR1 LNHNV, CDR2 YYDKDF (reference sequence). CDR3 in amino acids: CATSRDRPMYSYEQYF. The DNA of the CDR3 is TGTGCCACCAGCAGAGACCGGCCGATGTACTCCTACGAGCAGTACTTC.

In this sample, this clonotype turned up a few times. V usage is TRBV29-1 and J usage is TRBJ2-3; 13 bases map to TRBD2. Germline V gives CDR1 SQVTM, CDR2 ANQGSEA. Losses at the gene ends were 1 base for V and 3 bases for J; bases not matched to a gene: 16. The CDR3 covers 20 residues. The CDR3 region is CSVEAGPPGLAGLRTDTQYF. As DNA, the CDR3 is TGCAGCGTTGAAGCAGGACCGCCGGGACTAGCGGGATTGCGAACAGATACGCAGTATTTT.

This clonotype appeared many times. The V call is TRBV7-3, the J call TRBJ2-1; TRBD1 might be the D (6 bases). Germline CDR1 and CDR2: SGHTA and FQGTGA. The CDR3 runs to 16 residues. V shed 5 bases and J shed 0 bases, with 14 bases lying between them. The CDR3 protein is CASSQGSPSSYNEQFF. The CDR3 nucleotides read TGTGCCAGCAGCCAGGGGTCCCCGAGCTCCTACAATGAGCAGTTCTTC. Full variable domain (remainder filled in from reference TRBV7-3 and TRBJ2-1): GAGVSQTPSNKVTEKGKYVELRCDPISGHTALYWYRQSLGQGPEFLIYFQGTGAADDSGLPNDRFFAVRPEGSVSTLKIQRTERGDSAVYLCASSQGSPSSYNEQFFGPGTRLTVL.

The rearrangement joins TRBV29-1 to TRBJ2-2, with 11 bases fitting TRBD2. J lost 0 bases, V lost 7 bases, and 4 bases had no gene match. Germline assignment: CDR1 SQVTM and CDR2 ANQGSEA. The CDR3 has 15 residues. The CDR3 nucleotides read TGCAGCGCCCAGACTAGCGGGGCGAACACCGGGGAGCTGTTTTTT. This encodes CSAQTSGANTGELFF.

This clonotype was detected only a few times. The V and J genes are TRBV7-9 and TRBJ2-7; D might be TRBD2 (7 bases). Germline values: CDR1 SEHNR, CDR2 FQNEAQ (reference sequence). CDR3 length equals 14 residues. Trimming shortened V by 6 bases and J by 6 bases, and 18 bases separated the two germline ends. The CDR3 coding sequence is TGTGCCAGCAGTCATCAAACAGGGAGGGGCGAGCAGTACTTC. As protein: CASSHQTGRGEQYF.

This clonotype has only a few counts. The chain links TRBV11-2 to TRBJ2-7; 9 nucleotides align to TRBD1. The CDR3 consists of 17 residues. V was pared by 4 bases and J by 3 bases, with 13 bases of the junction left unmatched. Germline CDR1 is SGHAT and CDR2 is FQNNGV. CDR3 coding DNA: TGTGCCAGCAGCTGGGCCAAGGACAGGGGCTCCTTCTACGAGCAGTACTTC. Translated: CASSWAKDRGSFYEQYF.

V and J are TRBV24-1 and TRBJ2-1; D remains ambiguous. CDR3 length equals 12 residues. Germline V lookup: CDR1 KGHDR, CDR2 SFDVKD. V lost 0 bases to trimming and J lost 10 bases, with 6 bases between them. CDR3: CATSDLNLEQFF. CDR3 bases: TGTGCCACCAGTGATTTGAACTTGGAGCAGTTCTTC.

This clonotype was seen repeatedly, ten times or more. This sequence joins TRBV7-3 and TRBJ2-2, with 7 bases that match TRBD1. Germline assignment: CDR1 SGHTA and CDR2 FQGTGA. Trimming at V came to 2 bases and at J to 0 bases, leaving 3 bases not matched to a gene. The CDR3 consists of 16 residues. The CDR3 bases are TGTGCCAGCAGCTTACAAGGGACAGCGAACACCGGGGAGCTGTTTTTT. Translation gives CASSLQGTANTGELFF.

This sequence joins TRBV9 and TRBJ1-5, with D possibly matching TRBD1 (5 bases). The length of the CDR3 is 15 residues. CDR1 and CDR2 (germline): SGDLS, YYNGEE. The V end lost 3 bases, the J end lost 4 bases, and 14 bases lay between the germline ends. The CDR3 nucleotides are TGTGCCAGCAGCGCCCGGGGACTCCGGAATCAGCCCCAGCATTTT. It is translated as CASSARGLRNQPQHF. Filled out from reference TRBV9 and TRBJ1-5, the complete variable domain reads DSGVTQTPKHLITATGQRVTLRCSPRSGDLSVYWYQQSLDQGLQFLIQYYNGEERAKGNILERFSAQQFPDLHSELNLSSLELGDSALYFCASSARGLRNQPQHFGDGTRLSIL.

This clonotype was seen a few times. This chain uses TRBV20-1 with TRBJ2-2; no clear D gene. V was clipped by 3 bases and J by 0 bases, with 11 bases between them. Germline V CDR1 and CDR2: DFQATT, SNEGSKA (reference sequence). The CDR3 extends over 15 amino acids. Here the CDR3 reads CSARAWKANTGELFF. CDR3 bases: TGCAGTGCTAGGGCATGGAAAGCGAACACCGGGGAGCTGTTTTTT.

This clonotype has only a few counts. V and J are TRBV25-1 and TRBJ2-7; TRBD2 matches at 7 bases. V dropped 1 base and J dropped 3; count of bases not matched to a gene: 9. This CDR3 is 16 amino acids long. Germline-derived CDR1 and CDR2 are MGHDK and SYGVNS. CDR3 sequence: CASSESWAGDFYEQYF. Here the CDR3 DNA reads TGTGCCAGCAGTGAATCATGGGCGGGAGACTTCTACGAGCAGTACTTC.

CDR3 nucleotide sequence: TGTGCCAGCAGTTACTCTGTCTCTTATCCCGGGGAGCTGTTTTTT. Residues: CASSYSVSYPGELFF. The J gene is TRBJ2-2, the V gene TRBV6-5; D uncertain. Germline V gene lookup returns CDR1 MNHEY and CDR2 SVGAGI. V was trimmed by 0 bases and J by 6 bases, leaving 11 bases between them. The CDR3 consists of 15 residues.

V and J are TRBV5-8 and TRBJ2-7, with D perhaps being TRBD1 or TRBD2 (5 bases each). Per germline, CDR1 SGHTS and CDR2 YDEGEE. V was clipped by 3 bases and J by 8 bases, with 15 bases between them. This CDR3 comprises 13 residues. For the CDR3, the DNA is TGTGCCAGCAGCTCGTGGGGGTGGCTCAAGCAGTACTTC. This encodes CASSSWGWLKQYF.

About this clonotype: A read error is likely, as this CDR3 ends without the conserved phenylalanine or tryptophan. The chain recombines TRBV30 with TRBJ2-5, with D unresolved. The germline V and J ends were trimmed by 0 bases and 5 bases, with 10 bases remaining between them. Germline V gives CDR1 GTSNPN, CDR2 SVGIG (reference sequence). This CDR3 comprises 13 residues. The CDR3 DNA reads as TGTGCCTGGAGTGTGTGGTTCGAGGAGACCCAGTACTCC. Translated, it gives CAWSVWFEETQYS.

This clonotype was observed a handful of times. The rearrangement joins TRBV7-3 to TRBJ1-1; TRBD1 might be the D (5 bases). Trimming left V 2 bases short and J 8 bases short, with 12 bases between. Germline values: CDR1 SGHTA, CDR2 FQGTGA. The CDR3 contains 13 residues. CDR3 in DNA: TGTGCCAGCAGCTTAGGACACATTTCGGAAGCTTTCTTT. Translation: CASSLGHISEAFF.

This chain links TRBV28 with TRBJ2-7; either TRBD1 or TRBD2 may fit D (5 bases each). With 2 bases removed from V and 1 base from J, the gap between germline ends came to 27 bases. CDR1 MDHEN and CDR2 SYDVKM come from the germline V gene. The CDR3 is 20 residues long. The CDR3 DNA reads TGTGCCAGCAGTTTAAGAATAGGGGAGCCTCCGGGACGGTATTCCTACGAGCAGTACTTC. It codes for CASSLRIGEPPGRYSYEQYF.

CDR3 region: CASSPQGSGMSTDTQYF. CDR3 DNA: TGCGCCAGCAGCCCGCAGGGTAGCGGGATGAGCACAGATACGCAGTATTTT. The rearrangement uses TRBV5-1 and TRBJ2-3; 8 bases map to TRBD2. V lost 4 bases and J lost 0; bases outside the gene matches: 10. From germline, CDR1 is SGHRS and CDR2 YFSETQ. The CDR3 is 17 amino acids.